Below, 20 T cell receptor beta chains from the same sample are listed, as sequenced in a study of post-analysis software for immune sequencing data. General study results and limits: There were a few TRBV segments more frequent in patients than controls, and TRBV5-6, TRBV5-1 and TRBV20-1 were among them.

The TCR beta cDNA libraries carried unique molecular identifiers. TCRdb recomputed calls from the PCR reads with MiXCR, one row per CDR3 protein. The sample shows approximately 690,000 distinct CDR3 sequences, 59% of them seen only once. For these TCRs, the target antigens are not known. The sample taken for sequencing was blood. Source of these receptors: a girl aged 2 to 10 with multiple sclerosis.

The rearrangement uses TRBV12-3 or TRBV12-4 and TRBJ1-2, with D hard to call. The CDR3 has 13 amino acids. Trimming cost V 3 bases and J 8 bases, with 13 bases left between them. In nucleotides, the CDR3 is TGTGCCAGCAGTTTCGAAGGGCCTGGGGGCTACACCTTC. Translated, it gives CASSFEGPGGYTF.

The chain is built from TRBV20-1 and TRBJ2-1; perhaps D is TRBD1 or TRBD2 (5 bases each). Trimming pared 5 bases from V and 7 bases from J, leaving 18 bases between. This CDR3 is built from 14 residues. In germline, CDR1 is DFQATT, CDR2 SNEGSKA (reference sequence). For the CDR3, the DNA is TGCAGTGCTCCCGAGGGGCCGGGAAGGAATGAGCAGTTCTTC. Encoded protein: CSAPEGPGRNEQFF.

The CDR3 DNA is TGTGCCAGCAGCTTGGGTGGGGCCGGTGAAAAACTGTTTTTT. As protein: CASSLGGAGEKLFF. V is TRBV5-5 and J is TRBJ1-4, with D possibly being TRBD1 (5 bases). Germline-derived CDR1 and CDR2 are SGHKS and YYEKEE (reference sequence). CDR3 length equals 14 residues. V lost 0 bases and J 7 bases, leaving 10 bases between the germline ends.

The gene calls are TRBV15 and TRBJ1-2, with 11 positions matching TRBD1. Germline V gene sequence: CDR1 LNHNV, CDR2 YYDKDF (reference sequence). The CDR3 consists of 14 residues. J lost 3 bases, V lost 8 bases, and 5 bases had no gene match. The CDR3 loop reads CATVKDRGHYGYTF. As DNA, the CDR3 is TGTGCCACCGTGAAGGACAGGGGGCACTATGGCTACACCTTC.

In regard to this clonotype: One end of the junction varies from germline; a read error may be responsible. The DNA of the CDR3 is TGTGTCAGCAGTTTAGTAGGACCGTTTTATAGCAATCAGCCCCAGCATTTT. It codes for CVSSLVGPFYSNQPQHF. This chain connects TRBV12-3 or TRBV12-4 to TRBJ1-5, with D uncertain. The CDR3 is made up of 17 amino acids.

CDR3 loop: CASSSNWATGYTF. The DNA for the CDR3 is TGTGCCAGCAGTTCAAACTGGGCGACTGGCTACACCTTC. The chain has TRBV12-3 or TRBV12-4 and TRBJ1-2; D ambiguous. Trimming shortened V by 4 bases and J by 7 bases, and 13 bases separated the two germline ends. There are 13 residues in the CDR3.

The V call is TRBV5-1, the J call TRBJ2-3; TRBD1 aligns across 7 bases. The length of the CDR3 is 13 residues. Germline V gene sequence: CDR1 SGHRS, CDR2 YFSETQ. V gave up 4 bases and J gave up 4 bases; unmatched junction bases: 3. The CDR3 reads CASSKGTADTQYF. The CDR3 DNA reads TGCGCCAGCAGCAAGGGGACAGCAGATACGCAGTATTTT.

The gene calls are TRBV11-2 and TRBJ1-2; D may be TRBD1 (6 bases). The CDR3 loop spans 15 amino acids. The V and J ends lost 1 base and 4 bases respectively, with 13 bases between them. In germline, CDR1 is SGHAT, CDR2 FQNNGV. In nucleotides, the CDR3 is TGTGCCAGCAGCTTAGTCGGGGGCTGGGGCTATGGCTACACCTTC. It codes for CASSLVGGWGYGYTF.

There are a few counts of this clonotype. The chain combines TRBV11-2 with TRBJ2-1; no clear D gene. The CDR3 loop spans 12 amino acids. V lost 5 bases and J 9 bases, leaving 11 bases between the germline ends. Germline values: CDR1 SGHAT, CDR2 FQNNGV. This chain's CDR3 is CASSHLGSEQFF. CDR3 nucleotide sequence: TGTGCCAGCAGCCACTTGGGTAGTGAGCAGTTCTTC.

This chain connects TRBV12-3 or TRBV12-4 to TRBJ2-3, with D uncertain. Trimming pared 6 bases from V and 2 bases from J, leaving 15 bases between. The CDR3 contains 15 residues. CDR3 bases: TGTGCCAGCAGAGTTGTGTCGGGTCCCACAGATACGCAGTATTTT. As protein: CASRVVSGPTDTQYF.

J is TRBJ2-5 and V is TRBV7-8, with a possible D match to TRBD2 (7 bases). Germline loops: CDR1 SGHVS, CDR2 FQNEAQ. V lost 1 base, J lost 3 bases, and 15 bases lay in between. The CDR3 covers 16 residues. As DNA, the CDR3 is TGTGCCAGCAGCTTAGGGCTAGCGGAGGGGGAAGAGACCCAGTACTTC. Amino acids: CASSLGLAEGEETQYF.

This rearrangement joins TRBV20-1 to TRBJ2-1, with D perhaps matching TRBD1 or TRBD2 (5 bases each). The CDR3 covers 13 residues. V was cut by 6 bases and J by 4 bases, with 13 bases left in between. Germline CDR1 DFQATT, CDR2 SNEGSKA (reference sequence). The CDR3 DNA sequence: TGCAGTGCCCTGGGGGTCTTATACAATGAGCAGTTCTTC. Translated: CSALGVLYNEQFF.

This clonotype was picked up a small number of times. V gene TRBV12-3 or TRBV12-4 combines with J gene TRBJ2-1, with a weak D call TRBD2 (5 bases). There are 14 residues in the CDR3. V was shortened by 5 bases and J by 9 bases, with 17 bases between the two germline ends. The CDR3 loop is CASSPRANRAEQFF. The CDR3 coding sequence is TGTGCCAGCAGTCCGCGGGCCAACCGGGCTGAGCAGTTCTTC.

The chain has TRBV7-2 and TRBJ1-2; possibly TRBD1 for D (5 bases). CDR3 length: 15 amino acids. The ends were cut back, 1 base at V and 3 bases at J, with 12 bases in the middle. Germline V gene sequence: CDR1 SGHTA, CDR2 FQGNSA. The CDR3 sequence is CASSLGARVDYGYTF. CDR3 DNA sequence: TGTGCCAGCAGCTTAGGGGCCAGGGTGGACTATGGCTACACCTTC.

The rearrangement joins TRBV7-2 to TRBJ2-5; 9 nucleotides align to TRBD2. With 2 bases clipped from V and 12 bases from J, the junction kept 7 bases outside the gene matches. Germline lookup yields CDR1 SGHTA and CDR2 FQGNSA. This CDR3 is built from 13 residues. CDR3 protein: CASSLFARTSEYF. The CDR3 region has the DNA TGTGCCAGCAGCTTATTCGCCCGGACTAGCGAGTACTTC.

V is TRBV7-3 and J is TRBJ2-1; D remains unclear. The V end was cut by 2 bases, the J end by 0 bases, with 11 bases between. Germline CDR1 and CDR2: SGHTA and FQGTGA. The CDR3 loop spans 16 amino acids. CDR3 bases: TGTGCCAGCAGCTTATCTGGCGAGAGCTCCTACAATGAGCAGTTCTTC. Encoded protein: CASSLSGESSYNEQFF.

This clonotype has more than one count but fewer than ten. The V and J genes are TRBV29-1 and TRBJ1-2; a possible D gene is TRBD1 (6 bases). The germline gives CDR1 SQVTM, CDR2 ANQGSEA. The V end lost 7 bases, the J end lost 7 bases, and 16 bases lay between the germline ends. CDR3 length: 12 residues. CDR3 nucleotides: TGCAGCGGTATACAGGGAGATTCTGGCTACACCTTC. Translation: CSGIQGDSGYTF.

As to this clonotype: The conserved phenylalanine or tryptophan is not found at the CDR3 terminus, so this likely reflects a read error. The chain couples TRBV6-1 to TRBJ1-6; 9 nucleotides align to TRBD1. Germline lookup yields CDR1 MNHNS and CDR2 SASEGT. CDR3 length equals 13 residues. J gave up 10 bases and V 6 bases, and 4 bases lay outside the gene matches. CDR3: CASRRQGESPLHY. CDR3 coding DNA: TGTGCCAGCAGAAGACAGGGGGAATCACCCCTCCACTAT.

The V call is TRBV7-2, the J call TRBJ2-5; no firm D call. The tail of the sequence fits TRBJ2-7 better, so the J call may be wrong. Germline V gene data show CDR1 as SGHTA and CDR2 as FQGNSA. The CDR3 runs to 13 residues. CDR3 region: CASSLGGSVEQYF. The CDR3 DNA sequence: TGTGCCAGCAGCTTAGGGGGTTCGGTCGAGCAGTACTTC.

This clonotype was observed a single time. The chain carries TRBV6-6 and TRBJ1-4, with D tentatively TRBD1 (6 bases). With 0 bases removed from V and 16 bases from J, the gap between germline ends came to 12 bases. The CDR3 contains 12 residues. The germline gives CDR1 MNHNY, CDR2 SVGAGI (reference sequence). The chain's CDR3 is CASSYSDSQPFF. The CDR3 DNA reads as TGTGCCAGCAGTTACTCGGACAGCCAACCGTTTTTT.